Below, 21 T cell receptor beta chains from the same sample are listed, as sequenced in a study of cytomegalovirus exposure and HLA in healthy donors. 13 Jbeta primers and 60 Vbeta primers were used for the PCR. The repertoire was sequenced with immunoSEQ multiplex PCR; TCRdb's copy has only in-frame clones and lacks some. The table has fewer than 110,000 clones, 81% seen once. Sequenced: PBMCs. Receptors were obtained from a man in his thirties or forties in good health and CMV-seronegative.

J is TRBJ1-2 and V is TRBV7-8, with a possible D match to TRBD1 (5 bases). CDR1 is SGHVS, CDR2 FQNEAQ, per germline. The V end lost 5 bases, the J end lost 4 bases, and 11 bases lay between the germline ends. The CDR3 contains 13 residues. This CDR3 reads CASSRTGVYGYTF. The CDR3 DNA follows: TGTGCCAGCAGCCGCACAGGCGTCTATGGCTACACCTTC.

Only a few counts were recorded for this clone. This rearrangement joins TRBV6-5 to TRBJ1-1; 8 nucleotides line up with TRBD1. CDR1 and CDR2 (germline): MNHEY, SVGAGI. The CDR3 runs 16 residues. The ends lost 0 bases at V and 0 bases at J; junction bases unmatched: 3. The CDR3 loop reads CASSYSATGVNTEAFF. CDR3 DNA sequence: TGTGCCAGCAGTTACTCCGCGACAGGGGTGAACACTGAAGCTTTCTTT.

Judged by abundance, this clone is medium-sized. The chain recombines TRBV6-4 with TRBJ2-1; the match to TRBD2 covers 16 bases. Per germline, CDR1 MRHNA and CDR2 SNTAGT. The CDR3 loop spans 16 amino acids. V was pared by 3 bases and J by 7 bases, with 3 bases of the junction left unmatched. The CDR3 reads CASSEGTSGGENEQFF. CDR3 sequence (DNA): TGTGCCAGCAGTGAAGGGACTAGCGGGGGGGAGAATGAGCAGTTCTTC.

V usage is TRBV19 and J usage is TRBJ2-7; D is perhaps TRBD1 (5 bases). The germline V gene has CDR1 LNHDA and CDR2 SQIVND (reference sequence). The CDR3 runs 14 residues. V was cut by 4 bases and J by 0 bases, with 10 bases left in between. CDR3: CASSTSTASYEQYF. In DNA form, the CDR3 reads TGTGCCAGTAGTACCTCGACAGCCTCCTACGAGCAGTACTTC.

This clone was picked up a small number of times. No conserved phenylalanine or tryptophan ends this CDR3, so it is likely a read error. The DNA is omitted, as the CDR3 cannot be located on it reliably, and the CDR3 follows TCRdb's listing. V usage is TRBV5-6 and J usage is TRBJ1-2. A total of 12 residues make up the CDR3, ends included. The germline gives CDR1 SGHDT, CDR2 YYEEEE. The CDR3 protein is CASSSLDRDLDH.

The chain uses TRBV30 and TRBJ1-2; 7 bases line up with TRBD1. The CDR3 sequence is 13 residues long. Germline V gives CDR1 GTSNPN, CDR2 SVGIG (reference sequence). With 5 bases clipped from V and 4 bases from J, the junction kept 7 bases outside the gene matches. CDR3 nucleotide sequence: TGTGCCTGGTTTACCGGGACAGCCTATGGCTACACCTTC. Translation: CAWFTGTAYGYTF.

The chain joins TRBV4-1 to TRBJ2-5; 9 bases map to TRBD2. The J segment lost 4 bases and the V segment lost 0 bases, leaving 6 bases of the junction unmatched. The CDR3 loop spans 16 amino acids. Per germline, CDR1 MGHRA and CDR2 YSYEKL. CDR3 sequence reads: CASSQDPVLAGETQYF. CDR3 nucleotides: TGCGCCAGCAGCCAAGATCCTGTACTAGCGGGAGAGACCCAGTACTTC.

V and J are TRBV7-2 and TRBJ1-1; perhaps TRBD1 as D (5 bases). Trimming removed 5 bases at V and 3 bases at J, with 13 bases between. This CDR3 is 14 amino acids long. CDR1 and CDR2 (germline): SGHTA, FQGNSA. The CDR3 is CASSPVGVYTEAFF. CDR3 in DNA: TGTGCCAGCAGCCCAGTAGGGGTATACACTGAAGCTTTCTTT.

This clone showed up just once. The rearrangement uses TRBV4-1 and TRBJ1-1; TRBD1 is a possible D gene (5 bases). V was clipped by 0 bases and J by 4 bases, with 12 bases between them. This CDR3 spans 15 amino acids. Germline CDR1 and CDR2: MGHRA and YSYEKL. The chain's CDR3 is CASSQDRTRGTEAFF. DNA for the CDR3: TGCGCCAGCAGCCAAGATAGGACAAGGGGCACTGAAGCTTTCTTT.

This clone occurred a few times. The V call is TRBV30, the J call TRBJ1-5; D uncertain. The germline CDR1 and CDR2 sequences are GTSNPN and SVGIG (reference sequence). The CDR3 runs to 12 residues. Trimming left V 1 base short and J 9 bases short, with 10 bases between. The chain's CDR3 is CAWSARVGPQHF. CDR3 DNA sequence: TGTGCCTGGAGTGCCCGGGTAGGGCCCCAGCATTTT.

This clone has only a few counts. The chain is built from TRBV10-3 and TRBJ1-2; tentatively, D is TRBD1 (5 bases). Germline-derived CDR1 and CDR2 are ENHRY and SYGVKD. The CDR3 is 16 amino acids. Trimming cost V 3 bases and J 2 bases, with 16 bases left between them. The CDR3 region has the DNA TGTGCCATCAGTGACCCTGAAAGGGAGGGGAACTATGGCTACACCTTC. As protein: CAISDPEREGNYGYTF.

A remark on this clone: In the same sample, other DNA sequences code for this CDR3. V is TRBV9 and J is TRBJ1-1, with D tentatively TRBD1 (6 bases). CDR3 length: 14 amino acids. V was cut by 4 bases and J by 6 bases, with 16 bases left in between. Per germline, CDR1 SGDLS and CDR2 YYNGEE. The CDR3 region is CASSTSDRWPEAFF. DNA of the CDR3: TGTGCCAGCAGCACCTCAGACAGGTGGCCTGAAGCTTTCTTT.

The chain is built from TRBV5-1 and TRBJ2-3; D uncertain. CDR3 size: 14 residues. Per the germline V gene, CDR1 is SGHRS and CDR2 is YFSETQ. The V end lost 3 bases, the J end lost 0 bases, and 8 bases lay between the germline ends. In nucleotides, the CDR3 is TGCGCCAGCAGCTCCACTACTAGCACAGATACGCAGTATTTT. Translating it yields CASSSTTSTDTQYF.

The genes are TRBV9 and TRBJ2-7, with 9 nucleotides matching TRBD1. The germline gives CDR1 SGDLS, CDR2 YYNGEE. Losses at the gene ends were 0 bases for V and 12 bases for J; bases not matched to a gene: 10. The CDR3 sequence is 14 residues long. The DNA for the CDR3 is TGTGCCAGCAGCGTAGGAGGGACAGGGAGTAGCAGGTACTTC. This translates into CASSVGGTGSSRYF.

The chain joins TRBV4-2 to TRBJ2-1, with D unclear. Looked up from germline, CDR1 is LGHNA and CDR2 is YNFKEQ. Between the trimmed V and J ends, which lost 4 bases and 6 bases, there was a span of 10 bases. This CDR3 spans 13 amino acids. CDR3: CASSLLSGNEQFF. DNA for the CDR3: TGTGCCAGCAGCCTCCTGAGTGGCAATGAGCAGTTCTTC.

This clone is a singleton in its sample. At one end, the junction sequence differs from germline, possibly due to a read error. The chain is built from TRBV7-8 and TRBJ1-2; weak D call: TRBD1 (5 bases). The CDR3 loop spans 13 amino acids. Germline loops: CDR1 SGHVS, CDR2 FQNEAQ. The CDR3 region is CASSFFGQGWIYF. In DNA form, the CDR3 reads TGTGCCAGCAGCTTTTTCGGCCAGGGCTGGATTTACTTC. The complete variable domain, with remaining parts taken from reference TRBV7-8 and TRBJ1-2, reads GAGVSQSPRYKVAKRGQDVALRCDPISGHVSLFWYQQALGQGPEFLTYFQNEAQLDKSGLPSDRFFAERPEGSVSTLKIQRTQQEDSAVYLCASSFFGQGWIYFGSGTRLTVV.

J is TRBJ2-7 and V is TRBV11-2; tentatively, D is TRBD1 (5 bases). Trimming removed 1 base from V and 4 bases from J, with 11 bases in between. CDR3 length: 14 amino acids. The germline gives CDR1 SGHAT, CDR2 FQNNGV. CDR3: CASSLGSRVYEQYF. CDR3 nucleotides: TGTGCCAGCAGCTTAGGATCCAGGGTTTACGAGCAGTACTTC.

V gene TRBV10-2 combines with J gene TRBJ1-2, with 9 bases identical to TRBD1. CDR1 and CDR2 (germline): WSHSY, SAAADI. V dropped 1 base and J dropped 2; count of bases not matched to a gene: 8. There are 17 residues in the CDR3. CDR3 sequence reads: CASSEFKQGTGNYGYTF. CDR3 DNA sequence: TGCGCCAGCAGTGAGTTCAAGCAAGGGACAGGGAACTATGGCTACACCTTC.

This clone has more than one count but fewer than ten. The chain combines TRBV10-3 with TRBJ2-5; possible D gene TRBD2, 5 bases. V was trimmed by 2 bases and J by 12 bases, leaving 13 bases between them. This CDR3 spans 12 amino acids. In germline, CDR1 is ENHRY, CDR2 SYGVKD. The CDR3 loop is CAISEAGGQEYF. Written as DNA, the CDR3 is TGTGCCATCAGTGAGGCCGGCGGGCAAGAGTACTTC.

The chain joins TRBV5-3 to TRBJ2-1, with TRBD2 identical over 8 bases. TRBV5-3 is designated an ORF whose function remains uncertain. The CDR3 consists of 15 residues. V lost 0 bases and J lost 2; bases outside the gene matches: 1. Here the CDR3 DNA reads TGTGCCAGAAGCTTGGTAGCGGGGACCTACAATGAGCAGTTCTTC. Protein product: CARSLVAGTYNEQFF.

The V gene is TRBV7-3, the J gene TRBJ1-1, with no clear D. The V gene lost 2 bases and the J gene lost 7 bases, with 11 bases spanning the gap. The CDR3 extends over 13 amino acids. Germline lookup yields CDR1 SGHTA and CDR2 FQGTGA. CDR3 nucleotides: TGTGCCAGCAGCTTATCCGGAGCGGGTGAAGCTTTCTTT. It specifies CASSLSGAGEAFF.